Following are 29 T cell receptor beta chains from one sample sequenced in a study of a mutant IDH1 vaccine in newly diagnosed glioma. Produced via immunoSEQ multiplex PCR; TCRdb's table is partial and in-frame only. The top ten hold over 4.5% of the sample, which has some 57,000 clones, 76% seen once. As for time point: week 47, end of study. The study gave 300 ug of mutant IDH1 20-mer peptide per vaccine dose, with topical imiquimod. The antigens these receptors bind are not known. The input for sequencing was PBMCs, taken from a glioma patient whose treatment included an IDH1 peptide vaccine. The receptors were sampled from a middle-aged woman with glioma. Some clones in this sample may be carry-over from other donors' samples.

V usage is TRBV2 and J usage is TRBJ2-6, with D unclear. Trimming shortened V by 5 bases and J by 1 base, and 9 bases separated the two germline ends. Germline CDR1 reads SNHLY; CDR2 reads FYNNEI. The CDR3 has 15 residues. CDR3 protein: CASSPWSSGANVLTF. Here the CDR3 DNA reads TGTGCCAGCAGTCCCTGGAGTTCTGGGGCCAACGTCCTGACTTTC.

The V gene is TRBV7-2, the J gene TRBJ2-7; 7 nucleotides match TRBD1. The germline V gene has CDR1 SGHTA and CDR2 FQGNSA. V trimming: 4 bases; J trimming: 2 bases; junction bases outside the gene matches: 11. CDR3 size: 16 residues. CDR3 sequence reads: CASSSQTGLGTYEQYF. In DNA form, the CDR3 reads TGTGCCAGCAGCTCGCAGACAGGGTTGGGGACCTACGAGCAGTACTTC. The whole variable domain, filled in from reference TRBV7-2 and TRBJ2-7, reads GAGVSQSPSNKVTEKGKDVELRCDPISGHTALYWYRQSLGQGLEFLIYFQGNSAPDKSGLPSDRFSAERTGGSVSTLTIQRTQQEDSAVYLCASSSQTGLGTYEQYFGPGTRLTVT.

This clone was found once. The chain links TRBV9 to TRBJ2-2; D not certain. There are 15 residues in the CDR3. Trimming removed 3 bases at V and 2 bases at J, with 11 bases between. Germline V lookup: CDR1 SGDLS, CDR2 YYNGEE. CDR3 loop: CASSDPSRNTGELFF. Here the CDR3 DNA reads TGTGCCAGCAGCGATCCGAGCCGTAACACCGGGGAGCTGTTTTTT. The full variable domain, completed using reference TRBV9 and TRBJ2-2, is DSGVTQTPKHLITATGQRVTLRCSPRSGDLSVYWYQQSLDQGLQFLIQYYNGEERAKGNILERFSAQQFPDLHSELNLSSLELGDSALYFCASSDPSRNTGELFFGEGSRLTVL.

In the case of this clone: The sample has other DNA sequences that encode this CDR3 too. This chain connects TRBV9 to TRBJ2-1; tentative D call: TRBD1 (5 bases). Germline CDR1 SGDLS, CDR2 YYNGEE. The CDR3 sequence is 15 residues long. Trimming took 0 bases from V and 4 from J, leaving 11 bases between them. In DNA, the CDR3 is TGTGCCAGCAGCGTAGGGGCTGGGGCGTACAATGAGCAGTTCTTC. Encoded protein: CASSVGAGAYNEQFF.

V gene TRBV10-1 combines with J gene TRBJ1-2; D perhaps matches TRBD1 (6 bases). The germline V gene encodes CDR1 WNHNN and CDR2 SYGVQD (reference sequence). Trimming pared 6 bases from V and 4 bases from J, leaving 9 bases between. The CDR3 runs 12 residues. CDR3 nucleotides: TGCGCCAGCAGCCAGGACAGCTATGGCTACACCTTC. It encodes CASSQDSYGYTF.

The chain carries TRBV4-1 and TRBJ1-4, with D perhaps TRBD1 (6 bases). V lost 3 bases and J 8 bases, leaving 19 bases between the germline ends. The CDR3 runs 16 residues. Germline values: CDR1 MGHRA, CDR2 YSYEKL. As DNA, the CDR3 is TGCGCCAGCAGCCAGAGTGAACAGGGCGGATGGGAAAAACTGTTTTTT. Its protein product is CASSQSEQGGWEKLFF.

The chain combines TRBV4-2 with TRBJ2-7; possibly TRBD1 for D (5 bases). The CDR3 totals 14 residues. V lost 0 bases and J 4 bases, leaving 10 bases between the germline ends. CDR1 and CDR2 (germline): LGHNA, YNFKEQ. The CDR3 sequence is CASSQDKGFYEQYF. The CDR3 nucleotides read TGTGCCAGCAGCCAAGATAAGGGGTTTTACGAGCAGTACTTC.

V is TRBV6-5 and J is TRBJ2-4; D not resolved. The V gene lost 7 bases and the J gene lost 0 bases, with 10 bases spanning the gap. CDR1 MNHEY and CDR2 SVGAGI come from the germline V gene. This CDR3 is built from 14 residues. The CDR3 nucleotides are TGTGCCAGCACTGACTCGCTAGCCAAAAACATTCAGTACTTC. Translated: CASTDSLAKNIQYF.

The chain combines TRBV27 with TRBJ2-7; D is possibly TRBD1 or TRBD2 (5 bases each). This CDR3 is built from 16 residues. Trimming removed 8 bases at V and 7 bases at J, with 27 bases between. The germline gives CDR1 MNHEY, CDR2 SMNVEV (reference sequence). The CDR3 sequence is CASEGWGRVARWEQYF. The CDR3 region has the DNA TGTGCCAGCGAGGGTTGGGGCAGGGTGGCCCGGTGGGAGCAGTACTTC.

The chain carries TRBV9 and TRBJ2-7; D unclear. The CDR3 contains 13 residues. V lost 0 bases and J 3 bases, leaving 7 bases between the germline ends. Germline V gene data show CDR1 as SGDLS and CDR2 as YYNGEE. As DNA, the CDR3 is TGTGCCAGCAGCGTAGGGGCAGACTACGAGCAGTACTTC. Translating gives CASSVGADYEQYF.

This sequence joins TRBV5-6 and TRBJ2-1; TRBD2 might be the D (6 bases). CDR1 is SGHDT, CDR2 YYEEEE, per germline. V was cut by 1 base and J by 3 bases, with 14 bases left in between. The CDR3 totals 16 residues. DNA for the CDR3: TGTGCCAGCAGCTTGCGGCAGGGAGGTTTCTACAATGAGCAGTTCTTC. This gives the protein CASSLRQGGFYNEQFF. Filled out from reference TRBV5-6 and TRBJ2-1, the complete variable domain reads DAGVTQSPTHLIKTRGQQVTLRCSPKSGHDTVSWYQQALGQGPQFIFQYYEEEERQRGNFPDRFSGHQFPNYSSELNVNALLLGDSALYLCASSLRQGGFYNEQFFGPGTRLTVL.

V is TRBV10-3 and J is TRBJ1-4; D unresolved. The CDR3 contains 15 residues. Germline loops: CDR1 ENHRY, CDR2 SYGVKD. Trimming pared 3 bases from V and 0 bases from J, leaving 8 bases between. DNA of the CDR3: TGTGCCATCAGTGATACCCGTGCAACTAATGAAAAACTGTTTTTT. Translated: CAISDTRATNEKLFF.

V is TRBV10-3 and J is TRBJ2-2; the D gene is possibly TRBD2 (6 bases). Germline-derived CDR1 and CDR2 are ENHRY and SYGVKD. This CDR3 is 16 amino acids long. V was clipped by 0 bases and J by 0 bases, with 8 bases between them. The CDR3 region is CAISESGGANTGELFF. Here the CDR3 DNA reads TGTGCCATCAGTGAGTCCGGGGGAGCGAACACCGGGGAGCTGTTTTTT.

This clone has just a few counts. The V and J genes are TRBV2 and TRBJ2-7; 8 nucleotides align to TRBD1. The CDR3 loop spans 14 amino acids. Losses at the gene ends were 2 bases for V and 5 bases for J; bases not matched to a gene: 5. Per the germline V gene, CDR1 is SNHLY and CDR2 is FYNNEI. The CDR3 DNA is TGTGCCAGCAGTGAAACGGGACAGGTCCACGAGCAGTACTTC. Its translation: CASSETGQVHEQYF.

This chain connects TRBV11-2 to TRBJ1-4; no reliable D call. Trimming pared 6 bases from V and 7 bases from J, leaving 18 bases between. The CDR3 has 15 residues. Per germline, CDR1 SGHAT and CDR2 FQNNGV. CDR3: CASSYTGVGAEKLFF. In nucleotides, the CDR3 is TGTGCCAGCAGTTATACGGGAGTTGGAGCTGAAAAACTGTTTTTT.

The gene calls are TRBV4-2 and TRBJ1-3; D might be TRBD1 (6 bases). Germline-derived CDR1 and CDR2 are LGHNA and YNFKEQ. Trimming took 0 bases from V and 8 from J, leaving 14 bases between them. The CDR3 spans 15 residues. This CDR3 is CASSQDSSQGYTIYF. In DNA, the CDR3 is TGTGCCAGCAGCCAAGATTCCTCACAGGGATACACCATATATTTT.

The chain uses TRBV27 and TRBJ2-1; the match to TRBD2 covers 8 bases. Germline V CDR1 and CDR2: MNHEY, SMNVEV (reference sequence). The CDR3 consists of 15 residues. Unmatched junction bases numbered 9, after V lost 6 bases and J lost 5 bases. CDR3: CASSDSGGINNEQFF. CDR3 DNA: TGTGCCAGCAGCGATTCGGGGGGGATAAACAATGAGCAGTTCTTC.

V usage is TRBV19 and J usage is TRBJ2-3, with D perhaps TRBD2 (5 bases). Trimming cost V 10 bases and J 1 base, with 15 bases left between them. The CDR3 totals 14 residues. CDR1 is LNHDA and CDR2 is SQIVND in the germline V gene (reference sequence). The CDR3 here is CATSLRARTDTQYF. CDR3 DNA sequence: TGTGCCACCAGTTTGCGGGCACGCACAGATACGCAGTATTTT.

This chain uses TRBV29-1 with TRBJ2-5, with D possibly being TRBD1 (6 bases). The CDR3 covers 13 residues. V was trimmed by 2 bases and J by 2 bases, leaving 9 bases between them. Germline-derived CDR1 and CDR2 are SQVTM and ANQGSEA. The CDR3 bases are TGCAGCGTTGAACAGGGGTATCAAGAGACCCAGTACTTC. Its translation is CSVEQGYQETQYF.

The chain joins TRBV5-1 to TRBJ1-1; D not certain. Germline CDR1 and CDR2: SGHRS and YFSETQ. V lost 4 bases, J lost 3 bases, and 10 bases lay in between. The CDR3 sequence is 13 residues long. The CDR3 is CASSPAGDTEAFF. CDR3 sequence (DNA): TGCGCCAGCAGCCCCGCGGGCGACACTGAAGCTTTCTTT.

The CDR3 loop is CASSSGLAGEDEQFF. The CDR3 DNA reads as TGCGCCAGCAGTTCCGGACTAGCGGGGGAGGATGAGCAGTTCTTC. The chain links TRBV10-1 to TRBJ2-1, with 13 bases identical to TRBD2. CDR1 WNHNN and CDR2 SYGVQD come from the germline V gene (reference sequence). V trimming: 5 bases; J trimming: 8 bases; junction bases outside the gene matches: 6. CDR3 length: 15 residues.

The V call is TRBV2, the J call TRBJ2-3; 7 positions match TRBD1. CDR3 size: 15 residues. Germline CDR1 is SNHLY and CDR2 is FYNNEI. V shed 4 bases and J 2 bases; nucleotides not matched to a gene: 6. CDR3 sequence: CASSAGGYHTDTQYF. Here the CDR3 DNA reads TGTGCCAGCAGTGCAGGGGGATACCACACAGATACGCAGTATTTT.

The chain is built from TRBV30 and TRBJ2-2; D remains ambiguous. The CDR3 spans 12 residues. Looked up from germline, CDR1 is GTSNPN and CDR2 is SVGIG (reference sequence). The ends were cut back, 0 bases at V and 7 bases at J, with 6 bases in the middle. The CDR3 nucleotides are TGTGCCTGGAGTGTTAGCCACGGGGAGCTGTTTTTT. Translated: CAWSVSHGELFF. Full variable domain (outside the CDR3, taken from reference TRBV30 and TRBJ2-2): SQTIHQWPATLVQPVGSPLSLECTVEGTSNPNLYWYRQAAGRGLQLLFYSVGIGQISSEVPQNLSASRPQDRQFILSSKKLLLSDSGFYLCAWSVSHGELFFGEGSRLTVL.

Within the sample, this clone is medium-sized (0.01 to 0.1%). V usage is TRBV6-1 and J usage is TRBJ1-5; D is unresolved. Germline-derived CDR1 and CDR2 are MNHNS and SASEGT. V lost 4 bases and J lost 3, with 13 bases in between. This CDR3 comprises 15 residues. CDR3 coding DNA: TGTGCCAGCAGTGGGAGGTCCGGGCTCAATCAGCCCCAGCATTTT. Its protein product is CASSGRSGLNQPQHF.

This clone was picked up one time. V gene TRBV10-3 combines with J gene TRBJ1-2; D may be TRBD1 (6 bases). This CDR3 spans 16 amino acids. Trimming took off 4 bases at V and 4 bases at J, with 19 bases between the two ends. Germline assignment: CDR1 ENHRY and CDR2 SYGVKD. The CDR3: CAISVTPDRAAYGYTF. CDR3 in DNA: TGTGCCATCAGTGTGACACCGGACAGAGCGGCCTATGGCTACACCTTC.

V usage is TRBV6-1 and J usage is TRBJ2-1; D gene ambiguous. V gave up 3 bases and J gave up 5 bases, with 8 bases separating them. This CDR3 has 13 amino acids. Per germline, CDR1 MNHNS and CDR2 SASEGT. Written as DNA, the CDR3 is TGTGCCAGCAGTGAGGGCCCTCACAATGAGCAGTTCTTC. Protein product: CASSEGPHNEQFF.

Only one count was recorded for this clone. The rearrangement uses TRBV2 and TRBJ1-2; 8 positions match TRBD1. The junction had 3 bases not matched to a gene; V was cut back by 6 bases and J by 0 bases. Per the germline V gene, CDR1 is SNHLY and CDR2 is FYNNEI. This CDR3 has 14 amino acids. This CDR3 is CASSGQGANYGYTF. Written as DNA, the CDR3 is TGTGCCAGCAGCGGACAGGGCGCTAACTATGGCTACACCTTC. Complete variable domain (other parts from reference TRBV2 and TRBJ1-2): EPEVTQTPSHQVTQMGQEVILRCVPISNHLYFYWYRQILGQKVEFLVSFYNNEISEKSEIFDDQFSVERPDGSNFTLKIRSTKLEDSAMYFCASSGQGANYGYTFGSGTRLTVV.

V usage is TRBV30 and J usage is TRBJ1-1; possible D gene TRBD1, 5 bases. This CDR3 is built from 12 residues. Germline loops: CDR1 GTSNPN, CDR2 SVGIG (reference sequence). V was clipped by 2 bases and J by 6 bases, with 10 bases between them. The CDR3 loop reads CAWSRGRPEAFF. CDR3 in DNA: TGTGCCTGGAGTAGGGGAAGGCCTGAAGCTTTCTTT. Based on the CDR3 plus reference TRBV30 and TRBJ1-1, the full variable domain is SQTIHQWPATLVQPVGSPLSLECTVEGTSNPNLYWYRQAAGRGLQLLFYSVGIGQISSEVPQNLSASRPQDRQFILSSKKLLLSDSGFYLCAWSRGRPEAFFGQGTRLTVV.

This clone appeared a single time. The genes are TRBV6-5 and TRBJ1-3; a weak D match, TRBD1 (6 bases). The CDR3 is 15 residues long. With 6 bases removed from V and 4 bases from J, the gap between germline ends came to 16 bases. Per germline, CDR1 MNHEY and CDR2 SVGAGI. Here the CDR3 DNA reads TGTGCCAGCAGCCTGGGACACATGAACGGAAACACCATATATTTT. This translates into CASSLGHMNGNTIYF.